The 25 T cell receptor beta chains below come from one sample, sequenced in a study of radiotherapy plus CTLA-4 blockade in lung cancer. Using immunoSEQ multiplex PCR, the repertoire was profiled, and TCRdb retains in-frame clones only, with some absent. The sample includes around 77,000 clones, roughly 74% of them seen just once. The sample here was peripheral blood, taken from a patient treated with radiotherapy plus ipilimumab. The receptors shown here come from a human donor with non-small cell lung cancer whose response to radiotherapy plus ipilimumab could not be evaluated.

This clone was counted between two and nine times. The rearrangement links TRBV30 to TRBJ1-1; D possibly corresponds to TRBD1 (6 bases). The V gene lost 1 base and the J gene lost 1 base, with 13 bases spanning the gap. The CDR3 consists of 15 residues. Looked up from germline, CDR1 is GTSNPN and CDR2 is SVGIG (reference sequence). CDR3 DNA: TGTGCCTGGAGTGGGTCCGGGACAAGGAACACTGAAGCTTTCTTT. Residues: CAWSGSGTRNTEAFF.

To note about this clone: The sample has other DNA sequences that encode this CDR3 too. CDR3 nucleotides: TGTGCCAGCAGCTTAGCCTCGGGACTAGCGGATAAATTAACCTACGAGCAGTACTTC. As protein: CASSLASGLADKLTYEQYF. J is TRBJ2-7 and V is TRBV13; TRBD2 agrees at 11 bases. Trimming at V came to 1 base and at J to 2 bases, leaving 13 bases not matched to a gene. The V gene's germline CDR1 is PRHDT and CDR2 FYEKMQ (reference sequence). This CDR3 contains 19 residues.

The V call is TRBV2, the J call TRBJ2-5; D may be TRBD2 (6 bases). The CDR3 totals 15 residues. Per germline, CDR1 SNHLY and CDR2 FYNNEI. Trimming took 6 bases from V and 0 from J, leaving 14 bases between them. CDR3 protein: CASRLAGLYQETQYF. In DNA, the CDR3 is TGTGCCAGCAGGTTGGCGGGACTCTACCAAGAGACCCAGTACTTC.

The rearrangement links TRBV5-4 to TRBJ2-7, with 8 bases aligning to TRBD2. J lost 0 bases, V lost 1 base, and 6 bases had no gene match. The CDR3 has 16 residues. Germline V gives CDR1 SGHNT, CDR2 YYREEE (reference sequence). The chain's CDR3 is CASSLSGGGSSYEQYF. CDR3 sequence (DNA): TGTGCCAGCAGCTTGTCAGGCGGGGGGAGCTCCTACGAGCAGTACTTC.

This clone has just a few counts. J is TRBJ2-7 and V is TRBV9; 7 bases are a match to TRBD1. The CDR3 covers 15 residues. V gave up 4 bases and J gave up 0 bases; unmatched junction bases: 7. CDR1 SGDLS and CDR2 YYNGEE come from the germline V gene. The CDR3 is CASSLRTGTSYEQYF. The DNA of the CDR3 is TGTGCCAGCAGCCTCCGGACAGGAACCTCCTACGAGCAGTACTTC.

The CDR3 spells CASSFSANQDRGDTF. CDR3 DNA: TGTGCCAGCAGCTTTTCCGCGAACCAGGACAGGGGTGACACCTTC. The chain uses TRBV11-2 and TRBJ1-2, with TRBD1 matching over 9 bases. This CDR3 comprises 15 residues. V dropped 3 bases and J dropped 12; count of bases not matched to a gene: 14. The V gene's germline CDR1 is SGHAT and CDR2 FQNNGV.

V usage is TRBV7-9 and J usage is TRBJ1-3; no clear D. Trimming left V 1 base short and J 2 bases short, with 12 bases between. The CDR3 sequence is 16 residues long. Germline CDR1 reads SEHNR; CDR2 reads FQNEAQ (reference sequence). The DNA of the CDR3 is TGTGCCAGCAGCTTAGTAAGAGGGTCGGCTGGAAACACCATATATTTT. Translating it yields CASSLVRGSAGNTIYF. The variable domain in full, completed from reference TRBV7-9 and TRBJ1-3, reads DTGVSQNPRHKITKRGQNVTFRCDPISEHNRLYWYRQTLGQGPEFLTYFQNEAQLEKSRLLSDRFSAERPKGSFSTLEIQRTEQGDSAMYLCASSLVRGSAGNTIYFGEGSWLTVV.

This clone has just a few counts. The chain links TRBV30 to TRBJ1-5; possibly TRBD1 for D (5 bases). The CDR3 length is 18 residues. The germline V and J ends were trimmed by 0 bases and 6 bases, with 24 bases remaining between them. Per germline, CDR1 GTSNPN and CDR2 SVGIG (reference sequence). The CDR3 sequence is CAWSVIMGPSGGTQPQHF. CDR3 DNA: TGTGCCTGGAGTGTAATCATGGGACCGTCGGGAGGGACTCAGCCCCAGCATTTT.

V is TRBV6-1 and J is TRBJ2-2; 10 bases fit TRBD1. In germline, CDR1 is MNHNS, CDR2 SASEGT. The junction had 4 bases not matched to a gene; V was cut back by 4 bases and J by 2 bases. The CDR3 contains 16 residues. DNA of the CDR3: TGTGCCAGCAGTGGCGGGACAGGGGTTAACACCGGGGAGCTGTTTTTT. It specifies CASSGGTGVNTGELFF.

The chain couples TRBV6-4 to TRBJ2-2; TRBD2 matches at 8 bases. Germline V gene sequence: CDR1 MRHNA, CDR2 SNTAGT. The trim removed 4 bases at V and 5 bases at J, leaving 6 bases unmatched. CDR3 length: 15 residues. The CDR3: CASSGGLGLTGELFF. DNA of the CDR3: TGTGCCAGCAGTGGGGGACTAGGTTTGACCGGGGAGCTGTTTTTT.

V usage is TRBV9 and J usage is TRBJ2-3; TRBD2 matches at 10 bases. This CDR3 comprises 16 residues. The germline CDR1 and CDR2 sequences are SGDLS and YYNGEE. V trimming: 0 bases; J trimming: 3 bases; junction bases outside the gene matches: 4. CDR3 nucleotides: TGTGCCAGCAGCGTAGGGGCGACTAGCGGGACAGATACGCAGTATTTT. This encodes CASSVGATSGTDTQYF.

The rearrangement uses TRBV5-1 and TRBJ2-1; TRBD2 matches at 11 bases. The CDR3 loop spans 17 amino acids. V shed 4 bases, J shed 1 base, and the junction held 7 bases outside the gene matches. Germline assignment: CDR1 SGHRS and CDR2 YFSETQ. CDR3 region: CASSGGSGGASYNEQFF. DNA for the CDR3: TGCGCCAGCAGCGGAGGTAGCGGGGGGGCTTCCTACAATGAGCAGTTCTTC.

In its sample, this clone was seen once. The chain is built from TRBV7-8 and TRBJ1-4; D is perhaps TRBD1 (6 bases). Per germline, CDR1 SGHVS and CDR2 FQNEAQ. V lost 2 bases to trimming and J lost 8 bases, with 18 bases between them. The CDR3 runs to 16 residues. The CDR3 coding sequence is TGTGCCAGCAGCTTATCCCCTCCAGGGGCAAGGGAAAAACTGTTTTTT. This codes for CASSLSPPGAREKLFF.

The chain recombines TRBV6-1 with TRBJ2-2; D unresolved. V was clipped by 7 bases and J by 2 bases, with 14 bases between them. CDR3 length: 15 residues. The germline CDR1 and CDR2 sequences are MNHNS and SASEGT. The CDR3 DNA reads TGTGCCAGCACAATGACGGGTATTAACACCGGGGAGCTGTTTTTT. Translated, it gives CASTMTGINTGELFF.

The V call is TRBV11-2, the J call TRBJ1-6; D gene unclear. The CDR3 has 15 residues. CDR1 SGHAT and CDR2 FQNNGV come from the germline V gene. Trimming shortened V by 3 bases and J by 10 bases, and 16 bases separated the two germline ends. The CDR3 loop is CASSFLAESGSPLHF. The CDR3 coding sequence is TGTGCCAGCAGCTTTCTGGCGGAATCGGGGTCACCCCTCCACTTT.

The chain is built from TRBV27 and TRBJ1-5; D might be TRBD1 (5 bases). The ends were cut back, 3 bases at V and 0 bases at J, with 9 bases in the middle. Germline CDR1 is MNHEY and CDR2 is SMNVEV (reference sequence). The CDR3 sequence is 15 residues long. The DNA of the CDR3 is TGTGCCAGCAGTTTTTGGGGGGATAGCAATCAGCCCCAGCATTTT. Amino acids: CASSFWGDSNQPQHF.

This clone has only one observation. The genes are TRBV6-1 and TRBJ1-5; no clear D. This CDR3 has 12 residues. In germline, CDR1 is MNHNS, CDR2 SASEGT. The V end was cut by 10 bases, the J end by 1 base, with 8 bases between. The CDR3 spells CAIRESNQPQHF. In DNA form, the CDR3 reads TGTGCCATCCGGGAAAGCAATCAGCCCCAGCATTTT.

This clone was seen just once. V and J are TRBV7-8 and TRBJ2-5, with D possibly matching TRBD1 (5 bases). The J call may be incorrect, as the DNA end agrees better with TRBJ2-7. The germline V gene encodes CDR1 SGHVS and CDR2 FQNEAQ. The CDR3 spans 14 residues. CDR3 in DNA: TGTGCCAGCAGCTTAACAAGGGGTTCCTACGAGCAGTACTTC. Amino acids: CASSLTRGSYEQYF.

This sequence joins TRBV29-1 and TRBJ1-1; D possibly corresponds to TRBD1 (6 bases). The ends were cut back, 6 bases at V and 1 base at J, with 6 bases in the middle. This CDR3 is built from 11 residues. The germline CDR1 and CDR2 sequences are SQVTM and ANQGSEA. The CDR3 DNA reads as TGCAGCGTCAGGGGGAACACTGAAGCTTTCTTT. It specifies CSVRGNTEAFF.

This chain joins TRBV7-9 and TRBJ2-3; D is unclear. The germline V gene has CDR1 SEHNR and CDR2 FQNEAQ (reference sequence). This CDR3 has 15 residues. Between the trimmed V and J ends, which lost 4 bases and 2 bases, there was a span of 13 bases. In DNA form, the CDR3 reads TGTGCCAGCAGCTACTCACTACTCCCCACAGATACGCAGTATTTT. This sequence encodes CASSYSLLPTDTQYF.

The chain links TRBV5-1 to TRBJ2-5; 11 nucleotides align to TRBD1. The last part of the DNA fits TRBJ2-7 better; the J call may be wrong. The CDR3 loop spans 15 amino acids. Germline CDR1 reads SGHRS; CDR2 reads YFSETQ. The CDR3 protein is CASSRGTGGSYEQYF. The CDR3 DNA is TGCGCCAGCAGTAGGGGGACAGGGGGTTCCTACGAGCAGTACTTC.

This clone was counted a single time. CDR3 residues: CASSYLTGVYTEAFF. The DNA of the CDR3 is TGCGCCAGCAGTTACCTAACAGGGGTCTACACTGAAGCTTTCTTT. The V and J genes are TRBV10-2 and TRBJ1-1, with 7 positions matching TRBD1. The CDR3 length is 15 residues. Germline V gene data show CDR1 as WSHSY and CDR2 as SAAADI. The J segment lost 3 bases and the V segment lost 5 bases, leaving 9 bases of the junction unmatched.

The chain joins TRBV5-6 to TRBJ2-5, with D maybe TRBD2 (6 bases). V was clipped by 2 bases and J by 5 bases, with 13 bases between them. The CDR3 totals 14 residues. Germline assignment: CDR1 SGHDT and CDR2 YYEEEE. The CDR3: CASSFRDREETQYF. The DNA for the CDR3 is TGTGCCAGCAGCTTCCGGGACCGGGAGGAGACCCAGTACTTC.

This clone was detected a few times. The rearrangement links TRBV28 to TRBJ2-7; 7 bases fit TRBD1. CDR1 MDHEN and CDR2 SYDVKM come from the germline V gene. The V segment lost 6 bases and the J segment 6 bases; nucleotides outside the gene matches: 5. This CDR3 spans 12 amino acids. The CDR3 spells CASSLTGPEQYF. CDR3 sequence (DNA): TGTGCCAGCAGCCTGACAGGGCCCGAGCAGTACTTC.

The chain joins TRBV4-3 to TRBJ1-6, with D unclear. This CDR3 is built from 16 residues. Germline V gene sequence: CDR1 LGHNA, CDR2 YSLEER. Trimming left V 1 base short and J 6 bases short, with 13 bases between. The CDR3 region has the DNA TGCGCCAGCAGCCAAGCCGTCTCGTGGAGTAATTCACCCCTCCACTTT. It codes for CASSQAVSWSNSPLHF.